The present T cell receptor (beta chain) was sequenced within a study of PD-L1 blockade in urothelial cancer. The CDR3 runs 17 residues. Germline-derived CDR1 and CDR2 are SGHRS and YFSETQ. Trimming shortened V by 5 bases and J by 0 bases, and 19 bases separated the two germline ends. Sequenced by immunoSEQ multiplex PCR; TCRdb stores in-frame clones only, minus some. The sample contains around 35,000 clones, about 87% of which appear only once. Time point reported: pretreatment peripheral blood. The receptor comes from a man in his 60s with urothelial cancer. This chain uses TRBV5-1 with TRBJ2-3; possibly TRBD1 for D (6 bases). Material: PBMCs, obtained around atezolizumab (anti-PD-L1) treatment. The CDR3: CASSVSRGLVSTDTQYF. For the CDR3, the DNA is TGCGCCAGCAGTGTCTCGAGGGGGTTAGTCAGCACAGATACGCAGTATTTT. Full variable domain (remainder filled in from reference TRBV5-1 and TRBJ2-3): KAGVTQTPRYLIKTRGQQVTLSCSPISGHRSVSWYQQTPGQGLQFLFEYFSETQRNKGNFPGRFSGRQFSNSRSEMNVSTLELGDSALYLCASSVSRGLVSTDTQYFGPGTRLTVL.